What follows are 23 T cell receptor beta chains derived from one specimen sequenced in a study of T cell responses to AZD1222 COVID-19 vaccine. Here immunoSEQ multiplex PCR was the method, and the copy in TCRdb shows in-frame clones only, minus some. Of about 140,000 clones in the sample, 80% to 95% are singletons; the top ten hold 6.5% to 8%. Sequencing used peripheral blood, obtained 28 days after the second AZD1222 dose. These receptors originate from an adult who received the AZD1222 COVID-19 vaccine.

This clone has a handful of counts. The chain links TRBV14 to TRBJ2-1; TRBD2 is a possible D gene (7 bases). The CDR3 consists of 16 residues. The germline gives CDR1 SGHDN, CDR2 FVKESK. Trimming shortened V by 0 bases and J by 3 bases, and 12 bases separated the two germline ends. The CDR3 region is CASSQEGGVNYNEQFF. The CDR3 DNA reads as TGTGCCAGCAGCCAAGAAGGGGGGGTGAACTACAATGAGCAGTTCTTC.

The chain joins TRBV6-5 to TRBJ1-6; D is ambiguous. Germline V gives CDR1 MNHEY, CDR2 SVGAGI. The ends were cut back, 0 bases at V and 14 bases at J, with 17 bases in the middle. This CDR3 is 15 amino acids long. CDR3 residues: CASSYSNQAGLALHF. CDR3 nucleotide sequence: TGTGCCAGCAGTTACTCGAACCAGGCAGGCCTGGCCCTCCACTTT.

This clone was observed a single time. The genes are TRBV7-2 and TRBJ2-7; D is uncertain. Germline V gene sequence: CDR1 SGHTA, CDR2 FQGNSA. The CDR3 contains 11 residues. V was shortened by 3 bases and J by 6 bases, with 6 bases between the two germline ends. The CDR3 region is CASSLLSEQYF. The CDR3 region has the DNA TGTGCCAGCAGCTTGCTTTCCGAGCAGTACTTC.

The CDR3 DNA follows: TGTGCCAGCAGCTCAGAGGCCTCGCGCAATGAGCAGTTCTTC. Its translation: CASSSEASRNEQFF. This rearrangement joins TRBV7-3 to TRBJ2-1; D gene unclear. This CDR3 comprises 14 residues. Germline V CDR1 and CDR2: SGHTA, FQGTGA. V lost 4 bases and J 6 bases, leaving 13 bases between the germline ends.

This clone was detected only once. The chain joins TRBV24-1 to TRBJ2-2; 11 nucleotides align to TRBD2. CDR1 and CDR2 (germline): KGHDR, SFDVKD. This CDR3 is 14 amino acids long. Trimming at V came to 7 bases and at J to 3 bases, leaving 0 bases not matched to a gene. CDR3 sequence: CATRGLADTGELFF. The CDR3 DNA sequence: TGTGCCACCAGGGGACTAGCGGACACCGGGGAGCTGTTTTTT.

The V gene is TRBV11-2, the J gene TRBJ1-1; D is uncertain. V was cut by 1 base and J by 8 bases, with 11 bases left in between. The length of the CDR3 is 13 residues. Germline values: CDR1 SGHAT, CDR2 FQNNGV. CDR3 region: CASSLVAATEAFF. CDR3 nucleotides: TGTGCCAGCAGCTTAGTAGCGGCTACCGAAGCTTTCTTT.

The gene calls are TRBV5-1 and TRBJ2-5; TRBD1 is a possible D gene (5 bases). The CDR3 has 15 amino acids. The germline V gene has CDR1 SGHRS and CDR2 YFSETQ. V was shortened by 2 bases and J by 2 bases, with 13 bases between the two germline ends. For the CDR3, the DNA is TGCGCCAGCAGCTTACAAACAGGCAAGCAAGAGACCCAGTACTTC. This sequence encodes CASSLQTGKQETQYF.

J is TRBJ1-2 and V is TRBV18; 7 bases line up with TRBD1. CDR3 size: 13 residues. J was trimmed by 4 bases and V by 4 bases; bases with no gene match: 3. Germline lookup yields CDR1 KGHSH and CDR2 LQKENI. CDR3 coding DNA: TGTGCCAGCTCACAGGACAGGAGCTATGGCTACACCTTC. This translates into CASSQDRSYGYTF.

The chain employs TRBV5-6 and TRBJ2-7; D call uncertain. Germline V CDR1 and CDR2: SGHDT, YYEEEE. The CDR3 sequence is 12 residues long. The V gene lost 0 bases and the J gene lost 6 bases, with 7 bases spanning the gap. CDR3 sequence: CASSLGPPEQYF. The CDR3 region has the DNA TGTGCCAGCAGCTTGGGGCCTCCCGAGCAGTACTTC.

The genes are TRBV6-2 or TRBV6-3 and TRBJ1-5, with D unclear. The germline V gene encodes CDR1 MNHEY and CDR2 SVGEGT. The CDR3 length is 15 residues. V lost 2 bases, J lost 2 bases, and 10 bases lay in between. The CDR3 is CASSYRPWGNQPQHF. The CDR3 DNA is TGTGCCAGCAGTTACAGACCCTGGGGCAATCAGCCCCAGCATTTT.

The chain recombines TRBV12-3 or TRBV12-4 with TRBJ1-4, with a weak D call TRBD1 (5 bases). The CDR3 extends over 12 amino acids. The germline V and J ends were trimmed by 3 bases and 14 bases, with 13 bases remaining between them. The CDR3 coding sequence is TGTGCCAGCAGTTTGGAAGGGGCAATTCTGTTTTTT. Amino acids: CASSLEGAILFF.

This chain joins TRBV18 and TRBJ1-3; D call uncertain. The CDR3 covers 14 residues. The germline V and J ends were trimmed by 3 bases and 3 bases, with 9 bases remaining between them. Germline CDR1 KGHSH, CDR2 LQKENI. This CDR3 reads CASSPQDGGNTIYF. Here the CDR3 DNA reads TGTGCCAGCTCACCCCAGGACGGTGGAAACACCATATATTTT.

The J gene is TRBJ1-3, the V gene TRBV4-2, with TRBD1 matching 8 bases. Germline lookup yields CDR1 LGHNA and CDR2 YNFKEQ. The ends lost 5 bases at V and 0 bases at J; junction bases unmatched: 12. The CDR3 extends over 18 amino acids. CDR3 loop: CASSVRDRRTVSGNTIYF. The CDR3 DNA is TGTGCCAGCAGCGTCCGGGACAGGCGAACTGTCTCTGGAAACACCATATATTTT.

The CDR3 coding sequence is TGTGCCAGCAGACCGGGACAGGGGGCGGAAGGACTGTTTTTT. Translating gives CASRPGQGAEGLFF. The chain is built from TRBV6-5 and TRBJ1-4; 12 positions match TRBD1. The germline gives CDR1 MNHEY, CDR2 SVGAGI. With V trimmed by 6 bases and J by 13 bases, 9 bases remained unmatched. This CDR3 contains 14 residues.

V gene TRBV11-2 combines with J gene TRBJ2-7; 10 nucleotides match TRBD1. Germline trimming cut 5 bases from V and 0 bases from J; bases unmatched to any gene: 7. The length of the CDR3 is 16 residues. Germline lookup yields CDR1 SGHAT and CDR2 FQNNGV. CDR3 protein: CASSASRDRGSYEQYF. In nucleotides, the CDR3 is TGTGCCAGCAGCGCGAGCCGGGACAGGGGCTCCTACGAGCAGTACTTC.

V gene TRBV4-2 combines with J gene TRBJ1-6, with TRBD1 identical over 8 bases. V lost 1 base and J lost 7; bases outside the gene matches: 0. The CDR3 extends over 14 amino acids. Germline values: CDR1 LGHNA, CDR2 YNFKEQ. CDR3: CASSQGTGNSPLHF. CDR3 DNA sequence: TGTGCCAGCAGCCAAGGGACAGGGAATTCACCCCTCCACTTT.

The chain recombines TRBV7-2 with TRBJ2-3, with TRBD2 identical over 7 bases. CDR1 is SGHTA, CDR2 FQGNSA, per germline. CDR3 length equals 14 residues. J gave up 1 base and V 2 bases, and 0 bases lay outside the gene matches. CDR3 protein: CASSLSGGTDTQYF. CDR3 sequence (DNA): TGTGCCAGCAGCTTAAGCGGGGGCACAGATACGCAGTATTTT.

This chain joins TRBV28 and TRBJ1-6; no definite D call. CDR3 length equals 15 residues. The germline CDR1 and CDR2 sequences are MDHEN and SYDVKM. Trimming left V 4 bases short and J 7 bases short, with 14 bases between. The CDR3 DNA reads as TGTGCCAGCAGTTCCTACTTCTTCGGGAATTCACCCCTCCACTTT. Protein sequence: CASSSYFFGNSPLHF. The variable domain in full, completed from reference TRBV28 and TRBJ1-6, reads DVKVTQSSRYLVKRTGEKVFLECVQDMDHENMFWYRQDPGLGLRLIYFSYDVKMKEKGDIPEGYSVSREKKERFSLILESASTNQTSMYLCASSSYFFGNSPLHFGNGTRLTVT.

This clone was seen more than once but under ten times. CDR3 bases: TGTGCCAGCAGACCCGCGCCCGTGGGGAAACTGTTTTTT. Residues: CASRPAPVGKLFF. This sequence joins TRBV7-2 and TRBJ1-4; D is unclear. Trimming shortened V by 6 bases and J by 11 bases, and 16 bases separated the two germline ends. CDR1 and CDR2 from the germline V gene are SGHTA and FQGNSA. This CDR3 is 13 amino acids long.

The rearrangement uses TRBV2 and TRBJ1-2; D gene uncertain. The CDR3 contains 16 residues. The V end was cut by 2 bases, the J end by 4 bases, with 17 bases between. Germline V gene lookup returns CDR1 SNHLY and CDR2 FYNNEI. The CDR3 loop reads CASSELIPRISYGYTF. The DNA of the CDR3 is TGTGCCAGCAGTGAATTGATCCCCAGGATTTCCTATGGCTACACCTTC.

This chain links TRBV5-1 with TRBJ2-1; 14 bases line up with TRBD2. Losses at the gene ends were 3 bases for V and 9 bases for J; bases not matched to a gene: 8. Germline CDR1 and CDR2: SGHRS and YFSETQ. The CDR3 extends over 16 amino acids. As DNA, the CDR3 is TGCGCCAGCAGCTCGGTGGGACTAGCGGGGGCAGGTGAGCAGTTCTTC. As protein: CASSSVGLAGAGEQFF.

The genes are TRBV4-1 and TRBJ1-2; D is unclear. The CDR3 spans 12 residues. The V and J ends lost 0 bases and 5 bases respectively, with 4 bases between them. Germline V CDR1 and CDR2: MGHRA, YSYEKL. The CDR3 bases are TGCGCCAGCAGCCAAGAGTATTATGGCTACACCTTC. This sequence encodes CASSQEYYGYTF.

The V call is TRBV11-2, the J call TRBJ2-5; no clear D gene. Trimming pared 5 bases from V and 1 base from J, leaving 11 bases between. The CDR3 extends over 14 amino acids. Germline V gene sequence: CDR1 SGHAT, CDR2 FQNNGV. CDR3 sequence: CASSNRGPQETQYF. The CDR3 nucleotides are TGTGCCAGCAGCAACCGAGGACCCCAAGAGACCCAGTACTTC. The whole variable domain, remainder taken from reference TRBV11-2 and TRBJ2-5, is EAGVAQSPRYKIIEKRQSVAFWCNPISGHATLYWYQQILGQGPKLLIQFQNNGVVDDSQLPKDRFSAERLKGVDSTLKIQPAKLEDSAVYLCASSNRGPQETQYFGPGTRLLVL.